The 6 T cell receptor beta chains below were found in one sample sequenced in a study of blood T cell repertoires in COVID-19. Assay used: immunoSEQ multiplex PCR; TCRdb lists only in-frame clones, some missing. This repertoire shows approximately 150,000 clones, 75% to 85% found once; its top ten account for about 4%. The sequenced sample consisted of peripheral blood. These receptors all stem from a man aged 55-75 years with acute or convalescent COVID-19.

The chain links TRBV3-1 (or the pseudogene TRBV3-2) to TRBJ1-1; D call uncertain. V was trimmed by 6 bases and J by 2 bases, leaving 10 bases between them. There are 13 residues in the CDR3. CDR1 is LGHDT and CDR2 is YNNKEL in the germline V gene (reference sequence). The CDR3 is CASRKHRNTEAFF. As DNA, the CDR3 is TGTGCCAGCAGAAAACACAGAAACACTGAAGCTTTCTTT.

This clone was recorded only once. The genes are TRBV7-8 and TRBJ2-7; D is unresolved. Germline V lookup: CDR1 SGHVS, CDR2 FQNEAQ. Trimming took off 1 base at V and 5 bases at J, with 15 bases between the two ends. CDR3 size: 15 residues. The CDR3 bases are TGTGCCAGCAGCTTAGAGCTACTACCCTCGGACGAGCAGTACTTC. This sequence encodes CASSLELLPSDEQYF.

On this clone: A junction boundary mismatches the germline segment, possibly from a read error. This chain connects TRBV11-2 to TRBJ1-6, with TRBD1 as a possible D gene (6 bases). The length of the CDR3 is 12 residues. Germline CDR1 reads SGHAT; CDR2 reads FQNNGV. This chain's CDR3 is CASSTTGTRRIF. The CDR3 DNA reads TGTGCCAGCAGCACTACAGGGACCCGCCGCATCTTT.

In this sample, this clone turned up a few times. The rearrangement joins TRBV28 to TRBJ2-7; D perhaps matches TRBD2 (6 bases). This CDR3 comprises 13 residues. The germline CDR1 and CDR2 sequences are MDHEN and SYDVKM. V was pared by 2 bases and J by 2 bases, with 7 bases between. The CDR3 nucleotides read TGTGCCAGCAGTTTAACTAGCCCCTACGAGCAGTACTTC. Its translation is CASSLTSPYEQYF.

This sequence joins TRBV5-1 and TRBJ2-1, with a tentative D call TRBD2 (6 bases). Germline V gene data show CDR1 as SGHRS and CDR2 as YFSETQ. The CDR3 runs to 14 residues. Trimming removed 0 bases at V and 5 bases at J, with 9 bases between. The CDR3 protein is CASSLGAGNNEQFF. The CDR3 DNA sequence: TGCGCCAGCAGCTTGGGTGCGGGGAACAATGAGCAGTTCTTC. The whole variable domain, filled in from reference TRBV5-1 and TRBJ2-1, reads KAGVTQTPRYLIKTRGQQVTLSCSPISGHRSVSWYQQTPGQGLQFLFEYFSETQRNKGNFPGRFSGRQFSNSRSEMNVSTLELGDSALYLCASSLGAGNNEQFFGPGTRLTVL.

The V call is TRBV7-3, the J call TRBJ1-1; 7 bases fit TRBD1. CDR1 SGHTA and CDR2 FQGTGA come from the germline V gene. Trimming removed 3 bases from V and 4 bases from J; junction bases left unmatched: 2. CDR3 length: 13 amino acids. The DNA for the CDR3 is TGTGCCAGCAGCTTCGCAGGGGGCACTGAAGCTTTCTTT. It codes for CASSFAGGTEAFF.